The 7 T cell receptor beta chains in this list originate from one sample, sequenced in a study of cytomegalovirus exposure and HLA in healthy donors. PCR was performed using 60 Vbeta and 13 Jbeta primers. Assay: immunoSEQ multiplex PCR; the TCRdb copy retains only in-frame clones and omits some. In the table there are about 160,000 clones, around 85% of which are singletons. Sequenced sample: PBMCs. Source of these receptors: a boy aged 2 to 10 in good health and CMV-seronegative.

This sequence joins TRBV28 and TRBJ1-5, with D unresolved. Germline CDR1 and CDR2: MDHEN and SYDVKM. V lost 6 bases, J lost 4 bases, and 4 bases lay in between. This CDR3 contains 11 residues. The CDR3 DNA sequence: TGTGCCAGCAGCTTTAATCAGCCCCAGCATTTT. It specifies CASSFNQPQHF.

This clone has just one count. CDR3 coding DNA: TGTGCCAGTAGCCTGAACCGGGACATCTACAATGAGCAGTTCTTC. Translated, it gives CASSLNRDIYNEQFF. V gene TRBV19 combines with J gene TRBJ2-1; D may be TRBD1 (6 bases). Per the germline V gene, CDR1 is LNHDA and CDR2 is SQIVND (reference sequence). This CDR3 spans 15 amino acids. Deletions cut 6 bases from V and 3 bases from J, with 15 bases between.

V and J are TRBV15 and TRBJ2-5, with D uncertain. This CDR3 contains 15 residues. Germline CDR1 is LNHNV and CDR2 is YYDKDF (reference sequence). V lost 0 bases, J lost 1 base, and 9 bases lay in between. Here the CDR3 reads CATSRDPEIQETQYF. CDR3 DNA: TGTGCCACCAGCAGAGATCCAGAAATCCAAGAGACCCAGTACTTC.

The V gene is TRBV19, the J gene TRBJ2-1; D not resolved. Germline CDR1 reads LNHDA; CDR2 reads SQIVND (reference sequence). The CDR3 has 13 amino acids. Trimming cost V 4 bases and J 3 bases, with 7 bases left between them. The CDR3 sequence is CASSKTFYNEQFF. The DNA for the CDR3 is TGTGCCAGTAGTAAAACTTTCTACAATGAGCAGTTCTTC.

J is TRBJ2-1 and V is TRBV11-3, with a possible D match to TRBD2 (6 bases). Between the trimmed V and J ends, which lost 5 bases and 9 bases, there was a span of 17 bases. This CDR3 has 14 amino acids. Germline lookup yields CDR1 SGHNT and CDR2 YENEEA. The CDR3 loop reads CASSPGGVFSEQFF. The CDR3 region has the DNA TGTGCCAGCAGCCCAGGCGGGGTATTTAGTGAGCAGTTCTTC. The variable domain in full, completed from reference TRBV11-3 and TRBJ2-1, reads EAGVVQSPRYKIIEKKQPVAFWCNPISGHNTLYWYLQNLGQGPELLIRYENEEAVDDSQLPKDRFSAERLKGVDSTLKIQPAELGDSAVYLCASSPGGVFSEQFFGPGTRLTVL.

Here the CDR3 reads CASTSGGTDTQYF. The CDR3 DNA follows: TGTGCCAGCACTAGCGGGGGCACAGATACGCAGTATTTT. This chain uses TRBV25-1 with TRBJ2-3, with 9 positions matching TRBD2. CDR1 and CDR2 (germline): MGHDK, SYGVNS. The CDR3 extends over 13 amino acids. V shed 7 bases, J shed 1 base, and the junction held 0 bases outside the gene matches.

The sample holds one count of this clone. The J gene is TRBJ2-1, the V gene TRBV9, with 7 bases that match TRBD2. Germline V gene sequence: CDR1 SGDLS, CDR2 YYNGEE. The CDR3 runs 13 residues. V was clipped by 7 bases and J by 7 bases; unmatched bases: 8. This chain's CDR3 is CASALGGENEQFF. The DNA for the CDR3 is TGTGCCAGCGCCCTTGGGGGGGAGAATGAGCAGTTCTTC.